A single sample gave rise to the 4 T cell receptor beta chains below, sequenced in a study of blood T cell repertoires in COVID-19. Produced via immunoSEQ multiplex PCR; TCRdb's table is partial and in-frame only. The sample carries hundreds of thousands of clones, 65% to 90% recorded once. Sequences were obtained from PBMCs or T cells enriched from blood (not recorded which). The source of these receptors is a middle-aged man who had recovered from COVID-19.

V usage is TRBV6-5 and J usage is TRBJ2-7; 9 bases align to TRBD1. Per germline, CDR1 MNHEY and CDR2 SVGAGI. The CDR3 consists of 13 residues. V gave up 6 bases and J gave up 6 bases; unmatched junction bases: 6. The CDR3 DNA follows: TGTGCCAGCAGGGGACAGGGTACCATCGAGCAGTACTTC. Translating it yields CASRGQGTIEQYF.

The rearrangement uses TRBV19 and TRBJ1-5; 9 nucleotides match TRBD1. CDR3 size: 18 residues. Germline V gene sequence: CDR1 LNHDA, CDR2 SQIVND (reference sequence). The V gene end was trimmed by 6 bases and the J gene end by 2 bases; junction bases not matched to a gene: 14. The CDR3, as DNA: TGTGCCAGTAGGGCCGGGACAGGGTACTTCTATGGCAATCAGCCCCAGCATTTT. Residues: CASRAGTGYFYGNQPQHF.

This chain connects TRBV19 to TRBJ1-1; possible D gene TRBD1, 5 bases. The CDR3 sequence is 13 residues long. V lost 4 bases, J lost 4 bases, and 10 bases lay in between. Germline V CDR1 and CDR2: LNHDA, SQIVND (reference sequence). The CDR3 reads CASSTWRGTEAFF. The CDR3 coding sequence is TGTGCCAGTAGTACTTGGAGGGGCACTGAAGCTTTCTTT.

The chain couples TRBV19 to TRBJ1-1, with D possibly matching TRBD1 (6 bases). Between the trimmed V and J ends, which lost 9 bases and 2 bases, there was a span of 19 bases. The CDR3 consists of 15 residues. Germline V gene data show CDR1 as LNHDA and CDR2 as SQIVND (reference sequence). The CDR3 DNA is TGTGCCAGCCTCAAGACCCAGGGGCAAAACACTGAAGCTTTCTTT. Its protein is CASLKTQGQNTEAFF.